These 16 T cell receptor beta chains came from one sample sequenced in a study of cytomegalovirus exposure and HLA in healthy donors. Amplification used 60 Vbeta primers and 13 Jbeta primers. Clones were sequenced by immunoSEQ multiplex PCR, and TCRdb holds only the in-frame ones, with some missing. The sample carries 35,000 to 40,000 clones, 66% recorded once. Sequencing was performed on PBMCs. All receptors derive from a man aged 45-65 years in good health and CMV-seropositive.

This clone has just a few counts. The J gene is TRBJ1-2, the V gene TRBV2, with 9 bases matching TRBD1. Per germline, CDR1 SNHLY and CDR2 FYNNEI. The CDR3 covers 14 residues. V shed 6 bases and J 2 bases; nucleotides not matched to a gene: 4. In DNA, the CDR3 is TGTGCCAGCAGGCGGACAGGGGACAACTATGGCTACACCTTC. Its translation: CASRRTGDNYGYTF.

This clone turned up a few times. This chain joins TRBV7-9 and TRBJ2-5; TRBD1 is a possible D gene (6 bases). From germline, CDR1 is SEHNR and CDR2 FQNEAQ (reference sequence). V was cut by 11 bases and J by 4 bases, with 14 bases left in between. The CDR3 is made up of 12 amino acids. CDR3 in DNA: TGTGCCTCTTGCCGGGACACAGAGACCCAGTACTTC. It yields the protein CASCRDTETQYF.

The V and J genes are TRBV5-6 and TRBJ2-3; TRBD1 is a possible D gene (5 bases). Germline CDR1 is SGHDT and CDR2 is YYEEEE. CDR3 length: 14 amino acids. Trimming took off 0 bases at V and 1 base at J, with 6 bases between the two ends. The CDR3 DNA reads TGTGCCAGCAGCTTGGGGGGCGGCACAGATACGCAGTATTTT. Its protein product is CASSLGGGTDTQYF.

The chain links TRBV2 to TRBJ2-1; 15 nucleotides match TRBD2. Per the germline V gene, CDR1 is SNHLY and CDR2 is FYNNEI. After removal of 4 bases from V and 3 bases from J, the junction contained 16 bases not matched to a gene. This CDR3 is built from 21 residues. CDR3 bases: TGTGCCAGCAGTGGGGTTATCGGACTAGCGGGGGGGCCTAACGTCTACAATGAGCAGTTCTTC. Protein product: CASSGVIGLAGGPNVYNEQFF.

This clone has more than one count but fewer than ten. The rearrangement joins TRBV6-6 to TRBJ1-6; weak D call: TRBD1 (5 bases). Per the germline V gene, CDR1 is MNHNY and CDR2 is SVGAGI (reference sequence). CDR3 size: 14 residues. Trimming cost V 6 bases and J 5 bases, with 11 bases left between them. The CDR3 protein is CASSRGQNNSPLHF. In DNA, the CDR3 is TGTGCCAGCAGCCGAGGACAAAATAATTCACCCCTCCACTTT.

This clone was recorded a few times. V and J are TRBV29-1 and TRBJ1-2; 7 bases align to TRBD1. V dropped 1 base and J dropped 8; count of bases not matched to a gene: 4. The CDR3 totals 12 residues. Germline assignment: CDR1 SQVTM and CDR2 ANQGSEA. CDR3 region: CSVEADRIGYTF. The CDR3 DNA sequence: TGCAGCGTTGAAGCGGACAGGATAGGCTACACCTTC.

There are a few counts of this clone. The chain recombines TRBV5-6 with TRBJ1-5, with D possibly TRBD1 on 6 matching bases. Germline CDR1 is SGHDT and CDR2 is YYEEEE. V was shortened by 4 bases and J by 6 bases, with 17 bases between the two germline ends. The CDR3 consists of 15 residues. CDR3 sequence: CASSRGNRVGQPQHF. CDR3 sequence (DNA): TGTGCCAGCAGCCGTGGGAACAGGGTAGGTCAGCCCCAGCATTTT. Full variable domain (rest looked up from reference TRBV5-6 and TRBJ1-5): DAGVTQSPTHLIKTRGQQVTLRCSPKSGHDTVSWYQQALGQGPQFIFQYYEEEERQRGNFPDRFSGHQFPNYSSELNVNALLLGDSALYLCASSRGNRVGQPQHFGDGTRLSIL.

This rearrangement joins TRBV6-5 to TRBJ1-1, with D unclear. This CDR3 contains 15 residues. The germline gives CDR1 MNHEY, CDR2 SVGAGI. Trimming cost V 5 bases and J 2 bases, with 15 bases left between them. The CDR3 sequence is CASSRVLEGNTEAFF. CDR3 in DNA: TGTGCCAGCAGTCGGGTCTTGGAGGGCAACACTGAAGCTTTCTTT.

This chain connects TRBV12-5 to TRBJ2-2; no clear D gene. This CDR3 is built from 15 residues. Germline CDR1 reads LGHNT; CDR2 reads FRNRAP. Between the trimmed V and J ends, which lost 3 bases and 0 bases, there was a span of 8 bases. The CDR3: CASGFGTPNTGELFF. For the CDR3, the DNA is TGTGCTAGTGGTTTTGGCACCCCGAACACCGGGGAGCTGTTTTTT.

The chain carries TRBV4-1 and TRBJ2-5; 11 bases align to TRBD1. Trimming cost V 3 bases and J 4 bases; bases outside gene matches: 7. The germline V gene encodes CDR1 MGHRA and CDR2 YSYEKL. The CDR3 runs to 16 residues. Here the CDR3 DNA reads TGCGCCAGCAGCCAGGGGGCCGGGACAGGGGGAGAGACCCAGTACTTC. Its translation: CASSQGAGTGGETQYF.

The chain joins TRBV19 to TRBJ2-5; 8 bases are shared with TRBD2. The CDR3 loop spans 14 amino acids. V was clipped by 7 bases and J by 0 bases; unmatched bases: 4. Germline CDR1 reads LNHDA; CDR2 reads SQIVND (reference sequence). CDR3 in DNA: TGTGCCAGTATCTCAGCGGGGGACCAAGAGACCCAGTACTTC. Amino acid sequence: CASISAGDQETQYF.

The V call is TRBV7-9, the J call TRBJ1-1; weak D call: TRBD1 (6 bases). Trimming stripped 6 bases from V and 1 base from J, with 12 bases between. The CDR3 extends over 14 amino acids. CDR1 is SEHNR and CDR2 is FQNEAQ in the germline V gene (reference sequence). CDR3 nucleotide sequence: TGTGCCAGCAGGCAAGGGGGTGGGAACACTGAAGCTTTCTTT. Translating gives CASRQGGGNTEAFF.

This clone was counted once. This chain uses TRBV6-6 with TRBJ1-5; 10 nucleotides match TRBD1. The V segment lost 4 bases and the J segment 11 bases; nucleotides outside the gene matches: 2. Germline CDR1 is MNHNY and CDR2 is SVGAGI (reference sequence). CDR3 length: 12 amino acids. CDR3 DNA sequence: TGTGCCAGCAGTTCCGGACAGGGGGCCCAGCATTTT. Translated, it gives CASSSGQGAQHF.

The rearrangement uses TRBV5-4 and TRBJ2-7; TRBD1 agrees at 7 bases. Germline CDR1 is SGHNT and CDR2 is YYREEE (reference sequence). Trimming at V came to 1 base and at J to 2 bases, leaving 3 bases not matched to a gene. CDR3 length equals 14 residues. The CDR3 is CASSLSDRAYEQYF. The CDR3 nucleotides are TGTGCCAGCAGCTTGAGTGACAGGGCCTACGAGCAGTACTTC.

J is TRBJ2-1 and V is TRBV7-9; D might be TRBD2 (7 bases). The CDR3 contains 15 residues. Germline loops: CDR1 SEHNR, CDR2 FQNEAQ (reference sequence). Between the trimmed V and J ends, which lost 3 bases and 10 bases, there was a span of 19 bases. This chain's CDR3 is CASSLGGPPTMEQFF. The CDR3 DNA is TGTGCCAGCAGCTTGGGGGGGCCTCCGACTATGGAGCAGTTCTTC.

The genes are TRBV6-5 and TRBJ2-3; D possibly corresponds to TRBD2 (6 bases). V was pared by 6 bases and J by 4 bases, with 11 bases between. The CDR3 length is 13 residues. The germline gives CDR1 MNHEY, CDR2 SVGAGI. CDR3 loop: CASRLEGSDTQYF. The CDR3 coding sequence is TGTGCCAGCAGACTGGAGGGATCAGATACGCAGTATTTT.